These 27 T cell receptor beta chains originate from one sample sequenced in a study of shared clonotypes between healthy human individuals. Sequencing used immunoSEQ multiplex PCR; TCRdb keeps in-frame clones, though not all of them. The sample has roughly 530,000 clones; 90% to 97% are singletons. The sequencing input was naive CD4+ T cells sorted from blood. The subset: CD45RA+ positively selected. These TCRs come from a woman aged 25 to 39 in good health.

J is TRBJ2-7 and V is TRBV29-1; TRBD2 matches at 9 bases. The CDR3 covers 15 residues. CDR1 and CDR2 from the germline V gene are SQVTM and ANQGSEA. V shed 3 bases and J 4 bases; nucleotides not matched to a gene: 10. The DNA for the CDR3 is TGCAGCGTTGACTTTGGGCGGGAGGGGATTTACGAGCAGTACTTC. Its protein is CSVDFGREGIYEQYF.

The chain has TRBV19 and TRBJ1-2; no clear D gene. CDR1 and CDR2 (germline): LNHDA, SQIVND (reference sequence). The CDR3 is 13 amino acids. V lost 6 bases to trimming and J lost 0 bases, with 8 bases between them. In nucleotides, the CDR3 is TGTGCCAGTAGACCAGAAACTAACTATGGCTACACCTTC. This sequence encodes CASRPETNYGYTF.

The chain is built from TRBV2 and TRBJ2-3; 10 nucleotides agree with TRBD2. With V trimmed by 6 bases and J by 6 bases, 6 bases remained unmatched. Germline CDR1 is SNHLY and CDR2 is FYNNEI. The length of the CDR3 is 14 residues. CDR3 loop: CASRLAGVPDTQYF. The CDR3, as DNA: TGTGCCAGCAGGCTAGCGGGAGTACCCGATACGCAGTATTTT.

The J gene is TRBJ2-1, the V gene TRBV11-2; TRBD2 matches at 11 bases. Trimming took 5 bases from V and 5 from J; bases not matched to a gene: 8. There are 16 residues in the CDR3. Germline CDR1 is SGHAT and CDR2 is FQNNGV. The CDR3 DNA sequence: TGTGCCAGCAGCCGAACCCTGGGACTAGCGGACAATGAGCAGTTCTTC. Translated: CASSRTLGLADNEQFF.

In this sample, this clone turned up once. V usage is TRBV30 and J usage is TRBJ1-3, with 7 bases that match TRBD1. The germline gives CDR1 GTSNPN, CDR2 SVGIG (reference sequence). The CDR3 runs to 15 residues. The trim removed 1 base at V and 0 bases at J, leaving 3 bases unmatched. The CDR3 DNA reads TGTGCCTGGAGTGCCACAGGGGCCTCTGGAAACACCATATATTTT. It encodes CAWSATGASGNTIYF.

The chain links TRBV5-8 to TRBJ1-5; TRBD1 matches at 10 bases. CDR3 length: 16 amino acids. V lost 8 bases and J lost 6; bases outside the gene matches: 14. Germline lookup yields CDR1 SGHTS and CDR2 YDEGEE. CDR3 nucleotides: TGTGCCAGTATGGGACAGGGGATTCATTCGGGTCAGCCCCAGCATTTT. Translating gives CASMGQGIHSGQPQHF.

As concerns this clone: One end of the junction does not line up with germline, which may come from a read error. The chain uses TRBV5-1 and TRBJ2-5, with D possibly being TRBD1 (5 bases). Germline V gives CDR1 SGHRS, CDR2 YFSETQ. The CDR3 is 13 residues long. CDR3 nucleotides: TGTGCCAGCAGCAGGGCTAACGAAGAGACCCAGTACTTC. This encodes CASSRANEETQYF.

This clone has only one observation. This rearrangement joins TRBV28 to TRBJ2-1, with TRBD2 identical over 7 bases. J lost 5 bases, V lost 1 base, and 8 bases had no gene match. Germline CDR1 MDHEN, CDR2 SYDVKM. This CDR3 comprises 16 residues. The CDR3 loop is CASSLSGGRKHNEQFF. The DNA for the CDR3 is TGTGCCAGCAGTTTATCGGGGGGACGGAAGCACAATGAGCAGTTCTTC.

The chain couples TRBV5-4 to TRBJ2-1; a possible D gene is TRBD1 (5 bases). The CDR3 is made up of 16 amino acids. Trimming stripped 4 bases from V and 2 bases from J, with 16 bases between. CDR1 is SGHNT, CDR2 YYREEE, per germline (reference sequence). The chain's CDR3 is CASSPQGVLTYNEQFF. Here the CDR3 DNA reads TGTGCCAGCAGCCCCCAAGGGGTTCTCACCTACAATGAGCAGTTCTTC.

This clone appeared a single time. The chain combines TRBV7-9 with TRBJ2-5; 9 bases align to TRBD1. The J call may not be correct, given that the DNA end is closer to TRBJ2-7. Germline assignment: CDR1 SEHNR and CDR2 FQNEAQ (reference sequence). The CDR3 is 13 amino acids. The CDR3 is CASSQDRGHEQYF. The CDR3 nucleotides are TGTGCCAGCAGTCAGGACAGGGGCCACGAGCAGTACTTC.

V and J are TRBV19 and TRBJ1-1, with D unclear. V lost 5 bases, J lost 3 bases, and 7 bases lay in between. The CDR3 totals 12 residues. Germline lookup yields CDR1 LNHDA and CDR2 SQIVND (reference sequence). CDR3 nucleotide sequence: TGTGCCAGTAGTTTCCAGCACACTGAAGCTTTCTTT. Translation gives CASSFQHTEAFF.

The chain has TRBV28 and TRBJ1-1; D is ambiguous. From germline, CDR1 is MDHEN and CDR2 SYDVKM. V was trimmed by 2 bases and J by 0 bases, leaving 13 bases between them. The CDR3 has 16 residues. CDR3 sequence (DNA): TGTGCCAGCAGTTTACTTTCAAGGTTGGTGAACACTGAAGCTTTCTTT. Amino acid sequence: CASSLLSRLVNTEAFF.

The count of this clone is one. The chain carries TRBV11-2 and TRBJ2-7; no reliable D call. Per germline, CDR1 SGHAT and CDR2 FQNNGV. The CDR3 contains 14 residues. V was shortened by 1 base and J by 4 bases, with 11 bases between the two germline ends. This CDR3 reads CASSLAGPFYEQYF. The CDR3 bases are TGTGCCAGCAGCTTAGCGGGCCCTTTTTACGAGCAGTACTTC. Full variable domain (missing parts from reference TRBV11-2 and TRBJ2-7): EAGVAQSPRYKIIEKRQSVAFWCNPISGHATLYWYQQILGQGPKLLIQFQNNGVVDDSQLPKDRFSAERLKGVDSTLKIQPAKLEDSAVYLCASSLAGPFYEQYFGPGTRLTVT.

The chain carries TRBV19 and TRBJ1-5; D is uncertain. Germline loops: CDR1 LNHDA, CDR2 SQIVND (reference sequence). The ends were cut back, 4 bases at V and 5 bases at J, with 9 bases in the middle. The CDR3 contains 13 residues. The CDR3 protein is CASSTQEDQPQHF. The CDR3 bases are TGTGCCAGTAGTACCCAAGAGGATCAGCCCCAGCATTTT.

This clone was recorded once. This CDR3 is CASSLLAGGPGSKNIQYF. CDR3 DNA sequence: TGTGCCAGCAGCTTACTAGCGGGAGGGCCCGGATCCAAAAACATTCAGTACTTC. The rearrangement links TRBV5-4 to TRBJ2-4, with TRBD2 identical over 13 bases. The CDR3 length is 18 residues. V was clipped by 2 bases and J by 2 bases; unmatched bases: 7. Germline V gives CDR1 SGHNT, CDR2 YYREEE (reference sequence).

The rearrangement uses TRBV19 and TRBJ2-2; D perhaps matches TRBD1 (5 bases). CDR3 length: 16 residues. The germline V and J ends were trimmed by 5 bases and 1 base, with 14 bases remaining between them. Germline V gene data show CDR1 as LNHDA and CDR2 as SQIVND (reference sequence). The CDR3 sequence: CASSALDSLNTGELFF. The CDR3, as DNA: TGTGCCAGTAGTGCCCTAGACAGTTTGAACACCGGGGAGCTGTTTTTT.

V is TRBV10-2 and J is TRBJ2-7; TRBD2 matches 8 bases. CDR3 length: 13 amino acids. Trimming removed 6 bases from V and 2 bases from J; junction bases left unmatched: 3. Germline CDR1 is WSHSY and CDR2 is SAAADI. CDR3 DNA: TGCGCCAGCAGGCTAGCGGGCACCTACGAGCAGTACTTC. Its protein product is CASRLAGTYEQYF.

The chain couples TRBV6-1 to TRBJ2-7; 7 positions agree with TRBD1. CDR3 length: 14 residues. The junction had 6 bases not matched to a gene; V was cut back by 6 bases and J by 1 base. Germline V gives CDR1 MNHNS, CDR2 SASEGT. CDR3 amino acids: CASSPARGSYEQYF. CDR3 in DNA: TGTGCCAGCAGCCCAGCCAGGGGGTCCTACGAGCAGTACTTC.

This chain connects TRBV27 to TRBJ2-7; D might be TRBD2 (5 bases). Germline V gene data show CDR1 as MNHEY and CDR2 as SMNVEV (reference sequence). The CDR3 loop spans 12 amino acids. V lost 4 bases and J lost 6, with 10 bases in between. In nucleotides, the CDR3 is TGTGCCAGCAGTTCCGGACTGCCCGAGCAGTACTTC. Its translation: CASSSGLPEQYF.

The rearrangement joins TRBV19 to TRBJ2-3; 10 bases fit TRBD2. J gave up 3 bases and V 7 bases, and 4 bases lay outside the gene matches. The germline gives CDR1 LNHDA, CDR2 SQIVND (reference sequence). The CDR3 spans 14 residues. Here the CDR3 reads CASTTSGITDTQYF. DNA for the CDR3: TGTGCCAGTACCACTAGCGGGATAACAGATACGCAGTATTTT.

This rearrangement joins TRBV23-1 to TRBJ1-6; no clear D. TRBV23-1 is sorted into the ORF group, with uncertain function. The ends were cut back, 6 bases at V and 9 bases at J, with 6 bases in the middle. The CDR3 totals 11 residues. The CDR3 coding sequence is TGCGCCAGCAGGGAAGCTTCACCCCTCCACTTT. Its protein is CASREASPLHF.

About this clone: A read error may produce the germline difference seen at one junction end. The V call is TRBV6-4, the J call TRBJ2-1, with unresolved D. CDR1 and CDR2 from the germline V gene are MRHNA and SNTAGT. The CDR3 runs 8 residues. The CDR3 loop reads CAETDSIF. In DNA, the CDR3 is TGTGCCGAGACCGATAGTATCTTC.

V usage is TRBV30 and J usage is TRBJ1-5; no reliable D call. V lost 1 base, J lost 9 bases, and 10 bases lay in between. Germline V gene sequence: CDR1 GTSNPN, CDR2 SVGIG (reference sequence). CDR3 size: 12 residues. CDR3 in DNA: TGTGCCTGGAGTGAGGCGGGAAGGCCCCAGCATTTT. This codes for CAWSEAGRPQHF.

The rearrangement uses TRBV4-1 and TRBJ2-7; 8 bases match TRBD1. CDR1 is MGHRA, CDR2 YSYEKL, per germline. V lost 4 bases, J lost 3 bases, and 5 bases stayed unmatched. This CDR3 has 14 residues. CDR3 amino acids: CASSLTGDLYEQYF. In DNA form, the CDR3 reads TGCGCCAGCAGCCTGACAGGGGACCTCTACGAGCAGTACTTC.

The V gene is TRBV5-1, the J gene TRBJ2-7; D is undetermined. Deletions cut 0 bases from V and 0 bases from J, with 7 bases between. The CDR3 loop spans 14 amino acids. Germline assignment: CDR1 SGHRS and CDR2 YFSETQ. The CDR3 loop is CASSLGLFSYEQYF. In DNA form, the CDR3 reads TGCGCCAGCAGCTTGGGATTGTTCTCCTACGAGCAGTACTTC.

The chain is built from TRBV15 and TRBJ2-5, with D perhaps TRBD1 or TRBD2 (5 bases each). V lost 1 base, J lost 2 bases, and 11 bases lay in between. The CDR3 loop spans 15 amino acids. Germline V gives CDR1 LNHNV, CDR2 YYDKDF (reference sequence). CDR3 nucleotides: TGTGCCACCAGCAGAGCCGGGACCAAACAAGAGACCCAGTACTTC. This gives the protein CATSRAGTKQETQYF.

CDR3: CASSRLDRAPNGYTF. CDR3 bases: TGTGCCAGCAGTCGCCTGGACAGGGCCCCCAATGGCTACACCTTC. The chain links TRBV6-5 to TRBJ1-2; 8 bases are a match to TRBD1. V gave up 5 bases and J gave up 6 bases; unmatched junction bases: 11. CDR3 length equals 15 residues. Germline V gene data show CDR1 as MNHEY and CDR2 as SVGAGI.